A selection of T cell receptor beta chains follows, all from one sample in a study of blood T cell repertoires in COVID-19. Repertoires were generated with immunoSEQ multiplex PCR, while TCRdb's copy carries only in-frame clones and drops some. The sample includes around 160,000 clones, around four fifths of them seen just once. Sequenced input: peripheral blood. These receptors all come from a woman between 35 and 50 years old with active or convalescent COVID-19. The CDR3 runs from the conserved cysteine through the conserved F or W. Each record gives: V gene, D gene, clone size, J gene, CDR3 DNA, CDR3 protein. The D gene is left open where the match is weak. Rows give clone size only sometimes, using once, few, many, or a class for an expanded clone.

TRBV7-2	NA	NA	TRBJ2-7	TGTGCCAGCAGTTCATACCCTAACGAGCAGTACTTC	CASSSYPNEQYF
TRBV28	NA	NA	TRBJ1-5	TGTGCCAGCAGTTTACAACGTGCAGGGGGCAATCAGCCCCAGCATTTT	CASSLQRAGGNQPQHF
TRBV6-5	TRBD2	once	TRBJ2-7	TGTGCCAGCAGGAGGGGAGGGTCCTACGAGCAGTACTTC	CASRRGGSYEQYF
TRBV9	NA	NA	TRBJ1-1	TGTGCCAGTCGAGCGGGGGACACTGAAGCTTTCTTT	CASRAGDTEAFF
TRBV2	NA	NA	TRBJ1-3	TGTGCCAGCAGTCGCCAGATGACAGAACGCTCTGGAAACACCATATATTTT	CASSRQMTERSGNTIYF
TRBV7-8	TRBD1	NA	TRBJ1-2	TGTGCCAGCAGCTTAGTCTTCAGAGGGGGCGAAGGCTACACCTTC	CASSLVFRGGEGYTF
TRBV11-2	NA	once	TRBJ2-2	TGTGCCAGCAGGGGAGGGAACACCGGGGAGCTGTTTTTT	CASRGGNTGELFF
TRBV2	TRBD1	NA	TRBJ1-5	TGTGCCAGCAGGGGGGACAGGTTGGGCAATCAGCCCCAGCATTTT	CASRGDRLGNQPQHF
TRBV6-4	NA	NA	TRBJ2-7	TGTGCCAGCAGTGACCGAGCAGGGGTTGCATACGAGCAGTACTTC	CASSDRAGVAYEQYF
TRBV7-2	NA	NA	TRBJ1-6	TGTGCCAGCAGCCCAGGGGCTTCCTATAATTCACCCCTCCACTTT	CASSPGASYNSPLHF
TRBV5-1	NA	NA	TRBJ1-1	TGCGCCAGCCACAAGCGGGCCGGTCGCACTGAAGCTTTCTTT	CASHKRAGRTEAFF
TRBV5-4	NA	NA	TRBJ2-7	TGTGCCAGCAGCTTGGCGGGGGTTTCTTACGAGCAGTACTTC	CASSLAGVSYEQYF
TRBV30	NA	NA	TRBJ2-7	TGTGCCTGGAGCCGGACAGTGGGGGGGTCCGAGCAGTACTTC	CAWSRTVGGSEQYF
TRBV5-4	NA	NA	TRBJ2-1	TGTGCCAGCAGCCCTCGCGGCGGGTTTAGTGAGCAGTTCTTC	CASSPRGGFSEQFF
TRBV5-1	TRBD2	NA	TRBJ2-1	TGCGCCAGCAGCTTGGAAAGGACTAGCGGGGGCCCTGCTCGTTACAATGAGCAGTTCTTC	CASSLERTSGGPARYNEQFF
TRBV2	NA	NA	TRBJ2-5	TGTGCCAGCAGCGAGGGAGAAGAGACCCAGTACTTC	CASSEGEETQYF
TRBV5-1	TRBD2	NA	TRBJ2-7	TGCGCCAGCAGCCAACTAGCGGGGGAGGCCTACGAGCAGTACTTC	CASSQLAGEAYEQYF
TRBV6-5	NA	NA	TRBJ2-5	TGTGCCAGCAGGGCCTCCTCCCAAGAGACCCAGTACTTC	CASRASSQETQYF
TRBV30	NA	NA	TRBJ2-1	TGTGCCTGGAGTAACAGGGCCTACAATGAGCAGTTCTTC	CAWSNRAYNEQFF
TRBV7-9	TRBD1	NA	TRBJ2-5	TGTGCCAGCAGCTTAGGGGACAGGGGGCTAAGGGAGACCCAGTACTTC	CASSLGDRGLRETQYF
TRBV5-1	NA	few	TRBJ2-2	TGCGCCAGCAGCCCCACAGCGGGCCCTGATGTGGGGGAGCTGTTTTTT	CASSPTAGPDVGELFF
TRBV4-3	TRBD2	NA	TRBJ2-3	TGCGCCAGCAGCCCCGGGACTAGCGGGAGCACAGATACGCAGTATTTT	CASSPGTSGSTDTQYF
TRBV28	TRBD2	NA	TRBJ2-1	TGTGCCAGCAGTTTAAGCGGGGGGCGAAATGAGCAGTTCTTC	CASSLSGGRNEQFF
TRBV24-1	NA	NA	TRBJ1-2	TGTGCCACCAGTGACCCCTCCCTGCGACAGGGCTACACCTTC	CATSDPSLRQGYTF
TRBV6-5	TRBD1	NA	TRBJ1-2	TGTGCCAGCGGGGGACAGGGGGCGAGCTATGGCTACACCTTC	CASGGQGASYGYTF
TRBV5-6	NA	few	TRBJ2-2	TGTGCCAGCAGCTTGTGGGGCCAGGGGGAGCTGTTTTTT	CASSLWGQGELFF
TRBV6-2/TRBV6-3	NA	NA	TRBJ2-5	TGTGCCAGCAGTTACCCCCGCAGTCAAGAGACCCAGTACTTC	CASSYPRSQETQYF
TRBV18	NA	NA	TRBJ1-4	TGTGCCAGCTCACTGACTCGGGAAAAACTGTTTTTT	CASSLTREKLFF
TRBV19	NA	NA	TRBJ2-5	TGTGCCAGTAGACAGGTCTTTCGGGCCTCCCAAGAGACCCAGTACTTC	CASRQVFRASQETQYF
TRBV2	TRBD2	NA	TRBJ2-1	TGTGCCAGCAGTCCAGCGGGAGTAGGCAATGAGCAGTTCTTC	CASSPAGVGNEQFF
TRBV11-3	TRBD2	NA	TRBJ2-1	TGTGCCAGCAGCCCCGATAGCGGGAGCTCCTACAATGAGCAGTTCTTC	CASSPDSGSSYNEQFF
TRBV28	NA	NA	TRBJ2-7	TGTGCCAGCAGTTTGGCCCATGCTTACGAGCAGTACTTC	CASSLAHAYEQYF
TRBV10-3	TRBD1	NA	TRBJ1-2	TGTGCCATCAGTGAGTCGGTCGGCAGACAGGGAGGTGGCTACACCTTC	CAISESVGRQGGGYTF
TRBV11-2	NA	NA	TRBJ1-2	TGTGCCAGCAGCTTAACCTCCGAACTGTATGGCTACACCTTC	CASSLTSELYGYTF
TRBV19	NA	NA	TRBJ1-4	TGTGCCAGTAGTTCAATGTCTGGCGGGGATGAAAAACTGTTTTTT	CASSSMSGGDEKLFF
TRBV18	NA	NA	TRBJ1-3	TGTGCCAGCTCACATGAGACAGTCCGCTCTGGAAACACCATATATTTT	CASSHETVRSGNTIYF
TRBV28	TRBD1	NA	TRBJ1-4	TGTGCCAGCAGTTTCACAGGGGGCCCTAATGAAAAACTGTTTTTT	CASSFTGGPNEKLFF
TRBV27	TRBD1	NA	TRBJ2-7	TGTGCCAGCAGCCAACAGGGGACCGCCTACGAGCAGTACTTC	CASSQQGTAYEQYF
TRBV28	NA	NA	TRBJ2-6	TGTGCCAGCACCAGGGCAGGGATGGCTGGGGCCAACGTCCTGACTTTC	CASTRAGMAGANVLTF
TRBV29-1	NA	NA	TRBJ1-2	TGCAGCGTTGAAGTATCGGACTATGGCTACACCTTC	CSVEVSDYGYTF
TRBV6-6	TRBD1	NA	TRBJ1-3	TGTGCCAGCAGTCGCTTCACAGGGGTCAGCTCTGGAAACACCATATATTTT	CASSRFTGVSSGNTIYF
TRBV28	TRBD1	NA	TRBJ2-2	TGTGCCAGCAGTCCGGCCTGGACAGGGGGAACCGGGGAGCTGTTTTTT	CASSPAWTGGTGELFF
TRBV7-9	TRBD1	once	TRBJ1-3	TGTGCCAGCAGCTTAGCGGGGACAGATCCAAACACCATATATTTT	CASSLAGTDPNTIYF
TRBV4-2	TRBD1	NA	TRBJ1-4	TGTGCCAGCAGCCAACATCTAACAGGGGAGGCAACTAATGAAAAACTGTTTTTT	CASSQHLTGEATNEKLFF
TRBV19	NA	NA	TRBJ1-1	TGTGCCACCGGGGAGGCCCGGTGGAACACTGAAGCTTTCTTT	CATGEARWNTEAFF
TRBV2	NA	NA	TRBJ2-2	TGTGCCAGCAGCCCTACAGAGAACACCGGGGAGCTGTTTTTT	CASSPTENTGELFF